The next 7 T cell receptor beta chains were all read from a single sample in a study of patients and donors after allogeneic stem cell transplantation. TCRdb re-analysed the RT-PCR reads in MiXCR, keeping a single row per CDR3 protein. Counted here are about 410,000 distinct CDR3 sequences, roughly 16% occurring once; the ten biggest clones make up roughly 7.2%. The sample was blood, either unsorted or a sorted T cell fraction (not recorded which). The receptors come from a human donor who was either an allogeneic HSCT recipient or a stem cell or donor lymphocyte infusion donor (not recorded which). It is not recorded whose cells these are; they may come from a transplant donor.

V gene TRBV12-3 or TRBV12-4 combines with J gene TRBJ2-5; 9 bases agree with TRBD2. The ends lost 6 bases at V and 5 bases at J; junction bases unmatched: 10. The CDR3 is 15 amino acids. The CDR3 protein is CASSRYGLASETQYF. CDR3 sequence (DNA): TGTGCCAGCAGCCGCTACGGACTAGCGAGCGAGACCCAGTACTTC.

This clonotype was detected a few times. Written as DNA, the CDR3 is TGTGCCACCAGCAGGGACGATCGTCAGGCGAGCTACTATGGCTACACCTTC. Amino acid sequence: CATSRDDRQASYYGYTF. V gene TRBV15 combines with J gene TRBJ1-2, with D uncertain. The CDR3 has 17 amino acids. Trimming took 3 bases from V and 3 from J, leaving 20 bases between them. The germline CDR1 and CDR2 sequences are LNHNV and YYDKDF (reference sequence).

This clonotype was seen a few times. This chain joins TRBV10-3 and TRBJ2-1; D may be TRBD2 (6 bases). V shed 0 bases and J shed 2 bases, with 8 bases lying between them. Germline V lookup: CDR1 ENHRY, CDR2 SYGVKD. The CDR3 loop spans 15 amino acids. CDR3 region: CAISESGGAYNEQFF. Here the CDR3 DNA reads TGTGCCATCAGTGAGTCTGGAGGGGCCTACAATGAGCAGTTCTTC.

This clonotype was detected only a few times. The chain combines TRBV5-1 with TRBJ2-7; the D gene is possibly TRBD2 (6 bases). Per the germline V gene, CDR1 is SGHRS and CDR2 is YFSETQ. CDR3 size: 14 residues. V was cut by 4 bases and J by 2 bases, with 13 bases left in between. CDR3 protein: CASSPDGRTYEQYF. The DNA for the CDR3 is TGCGCCAGCAGCCCGGACGGGAGAACCTACGAGCAGTACTTC. The complete variable domain, with remaining parts taken from reference TRBV5-1 and TRBJ2-7, reads KAGVTQTPRYLIKTRGQQVTLSCSPISGHRSVSWYQQTPGQGLQFLFEYFSETQRNKGNFPGRFSGRQFSNSRSEMNVSTLELGDSALYLCASSPDGRTYEQYFGPGTRLTVT.

The chain combines TRBV5-1 with TRBJ2-7, with a tentative D call TRBD2 (6 bases). V shed 4 bases and J shed 3 bases, with 17 bases lying between them. There are 15 residues in the CDR3. Germline assignment: CDR1 SGHRS and CDR2 YFSETQ. The CDR3 bases are TGCGCCAGCAGCCCCGGCGGGTCGCGGGACTACGAGCAGTACTTC. It is translated as CASSPGGSRDYEQYF.

This chain joins TRBV24-1 and TRBJ2-3; D remains ambiguous. The CDR3 has 14 amino acids. Trimming removed 5 bases from V and 5 bases from J, with 13 bases in between. CDR1 and CDR2 (germline): KGHDR, SFDVKD. CDR3 coding DNA: TGTGCCACCAGTGCTAATGGTCATCGAGATACGCAGTATTTT. Amino acids: CATSANGHRDTQYF.

This clonotype was recorded a few times. An end of the junction does not agree with germline; a read error may underlie this. The CDR3 spells CASSQDFSGTSLHF. CDR3 DNA sequence: TGTGCCAGCAGCCAAGATTTTTCGGGGACTAGTCTCCACTTC. The gene calls are TRBV3-1 and TRBJ2-7, with 8 nucleotides matching TRBD2. Per the germline V gene, CDR1 is LGHDT and CDR2 is YNNKEL (reference sequence). The CDR3 covers 14 residues.